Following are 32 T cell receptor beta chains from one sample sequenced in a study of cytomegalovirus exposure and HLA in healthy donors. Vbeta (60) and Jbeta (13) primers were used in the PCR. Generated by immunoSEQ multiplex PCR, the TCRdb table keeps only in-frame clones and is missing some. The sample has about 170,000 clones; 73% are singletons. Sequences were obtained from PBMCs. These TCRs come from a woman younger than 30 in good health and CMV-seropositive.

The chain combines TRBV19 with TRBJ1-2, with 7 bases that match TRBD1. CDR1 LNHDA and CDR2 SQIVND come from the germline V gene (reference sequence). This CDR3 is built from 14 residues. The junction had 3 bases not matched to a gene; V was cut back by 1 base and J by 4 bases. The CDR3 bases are TGTGCCAGTAGTATAGTAGCAGGGGGCTATGGCTACACCTTC. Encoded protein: CASSIVAGGYGYTF.

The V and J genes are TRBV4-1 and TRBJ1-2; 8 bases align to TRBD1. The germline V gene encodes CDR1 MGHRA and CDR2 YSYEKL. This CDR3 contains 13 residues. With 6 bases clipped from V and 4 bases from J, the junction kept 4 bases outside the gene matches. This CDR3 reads CASSPTGAYGYTF. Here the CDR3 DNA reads TGCGCCAGCAGTCCGACAGGGGCCTATGGCTACACCTTC.

CDR3 in amino acids: CASRGLPTDTQYF. The CDR3 bases are TGCGCCAGCAGGGGACTCCCTACAGATACGCAGTATTTT. The chain employs TRBV10-1 and TRBJ2-3; a possible D gene is TRBD2 (6 bases). Germline loops: CDR1 WNHNN, CDR2 SYGVQD (reference sequence). CDR3 length equals 13 residues. V was cut by 6 bases and J by 3 bases, with 10 bases left in between.

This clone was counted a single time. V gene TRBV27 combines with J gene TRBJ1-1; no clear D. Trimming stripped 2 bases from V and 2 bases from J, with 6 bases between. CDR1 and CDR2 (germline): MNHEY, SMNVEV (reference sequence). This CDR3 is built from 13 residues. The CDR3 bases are TGTGCCAGCAGTTTACCAGGCAACACTGAAGCTTTCTTT. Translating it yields CASSLPGNTEAFF.

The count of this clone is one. DNA of the CDR3: TGTGCCAGTAGTGAGACACTGAACACTGAAGCTTTCTTT. It encodes CASSETLNTEAFF. The chain couples TRBV19 to TRBJ1-1; D uncertain. The CDR3 has 13 amino acids. The V end lost 5 bases, the J end lost 0 bases, and 7 bases lay between the germline ends. Looked up from germline, CDR1 is LNHDA and CDR2 is SQIVND (reference sequence).

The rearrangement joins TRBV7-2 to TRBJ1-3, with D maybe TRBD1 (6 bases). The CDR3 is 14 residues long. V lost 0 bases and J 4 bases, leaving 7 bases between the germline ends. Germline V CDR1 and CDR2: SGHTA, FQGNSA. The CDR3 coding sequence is TGTGCCAGCAGCTTAGCGGGGGCCGGAAACACCATATATTTT. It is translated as CASSLAGAGNTIYF.

CDR3 loop: CASSHRTGRGETQYF. CDR3 bases: TGTGCCAGCAGCCACCGGACAGGCCGGGGAGAGACCCAGTACTTC. J is TRBJ2-5 and V is TRBV11-3, with 7 bases lining up with TRBD1. The trim removed 5 bases at V and 4 bases at J, leaving 10 bases unmatched. This CDR3 has 15 amino acids. Germline V gene lookup returns CDR1 SGHNT and CDR2 YENEEA.

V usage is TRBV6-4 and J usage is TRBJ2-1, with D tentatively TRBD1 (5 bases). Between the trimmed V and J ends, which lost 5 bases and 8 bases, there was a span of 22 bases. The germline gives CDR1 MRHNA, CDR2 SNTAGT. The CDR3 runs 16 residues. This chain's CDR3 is CASSKQVDHSSDEQFF. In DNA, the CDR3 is TGTGCCAGCAGTAAACAGGTAGACCATTCTTCGGATGAGCAGTTCTTC.

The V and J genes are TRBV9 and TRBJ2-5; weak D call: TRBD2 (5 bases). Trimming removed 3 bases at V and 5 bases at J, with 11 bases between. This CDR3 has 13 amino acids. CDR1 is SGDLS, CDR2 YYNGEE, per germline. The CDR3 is CASSARSGETQYF. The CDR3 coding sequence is TGTGCCAGCAGCGCCCGATCGGGGGAGACCCAGTACTTC.

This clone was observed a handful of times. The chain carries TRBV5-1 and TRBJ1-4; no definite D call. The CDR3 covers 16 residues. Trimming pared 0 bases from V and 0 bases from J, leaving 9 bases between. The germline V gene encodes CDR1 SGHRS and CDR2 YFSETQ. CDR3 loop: CASSLGSTATNEKLFF. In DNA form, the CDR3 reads TGCGCCAGCAGCTTGGGCAGCACAGCAACTAATGAAAAACTGTTTTTT.

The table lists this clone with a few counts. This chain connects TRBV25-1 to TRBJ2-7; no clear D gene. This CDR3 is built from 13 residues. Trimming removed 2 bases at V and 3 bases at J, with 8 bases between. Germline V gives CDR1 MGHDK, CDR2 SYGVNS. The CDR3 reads CASSEGQNYEQYF. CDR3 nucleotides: TGTGCCAGCAGTGAAGGGCAGAACTACGAGCAGTACTTC.

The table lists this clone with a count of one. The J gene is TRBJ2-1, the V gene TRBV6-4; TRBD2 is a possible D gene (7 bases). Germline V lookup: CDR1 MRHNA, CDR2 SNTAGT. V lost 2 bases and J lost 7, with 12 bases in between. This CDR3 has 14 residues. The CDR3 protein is CASSDKGGVNEQFF. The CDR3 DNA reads TGTGCCAGCAGTGACAAGGGGGGGGTAAATGAGCAGTTCTTC.

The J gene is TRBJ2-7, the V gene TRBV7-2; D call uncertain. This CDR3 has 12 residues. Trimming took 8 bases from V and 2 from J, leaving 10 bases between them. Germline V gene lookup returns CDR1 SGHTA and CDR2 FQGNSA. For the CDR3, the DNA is TGTGCCAGCGTTGCCGACACCTACGAGCAGTACTTC. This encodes CASVADTYEQYF.

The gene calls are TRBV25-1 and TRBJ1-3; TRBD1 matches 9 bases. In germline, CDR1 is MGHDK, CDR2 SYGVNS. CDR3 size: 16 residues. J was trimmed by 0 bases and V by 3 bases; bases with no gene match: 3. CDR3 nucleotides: TGTGCCAGCAGTGAGACAGGGGGAACCTCTGGAAACACCATATATTTT. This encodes CASSETGGTSGNTIYF. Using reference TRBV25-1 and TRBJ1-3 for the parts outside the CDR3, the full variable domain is EADIYQTPRYLVIGTGKKITLECSQTMGHDKMYWYQQDPGMELHLIHYSYGVNSTEKGDLSSESTVSRIRTEHFPLTLESARPSHTSQYLCASSETGGTSGNTIYFGEGSWLTVV.

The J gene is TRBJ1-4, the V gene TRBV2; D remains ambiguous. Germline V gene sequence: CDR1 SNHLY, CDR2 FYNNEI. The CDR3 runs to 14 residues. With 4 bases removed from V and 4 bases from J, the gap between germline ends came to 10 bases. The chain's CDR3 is CASSGTAGNEKLFF. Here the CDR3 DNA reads TGTGCCAGCAGTGGGACGGCGGGTAATGAAAAACTGTTTTTT.

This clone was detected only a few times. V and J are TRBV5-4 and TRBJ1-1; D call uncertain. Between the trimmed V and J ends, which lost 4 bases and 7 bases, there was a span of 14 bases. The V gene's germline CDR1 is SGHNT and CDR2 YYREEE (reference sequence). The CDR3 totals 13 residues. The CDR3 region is CASSSWRLGEAFF. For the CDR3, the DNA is TGTGCCAGCAGCAGCTGGAGACTGGGTGAAGCTTTCTTT.

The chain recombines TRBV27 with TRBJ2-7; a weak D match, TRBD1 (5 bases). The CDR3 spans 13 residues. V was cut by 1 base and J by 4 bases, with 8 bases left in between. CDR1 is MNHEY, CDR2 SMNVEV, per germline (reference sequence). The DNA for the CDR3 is TGTGCCAGCAGTTTATTTGACAGATACGAGCAGTACTTC. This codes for CASSLFDRYEQYF.

CDR3 bases: TGTGCCAGCAGGCCCCGGACTAGCGGGGGTCCTCACCAAGAGACCCAGTACTTC. This codes for CASRPRTSGGPHQETQYF. The rearrangement links TRBV6-4 to TRBJ2-5, with 13 bases aligning to TRBD2. The ends lost 6 bases at V and 0 bases at J; junction bases unmatched: 10. The CDR3 is 18 amino acids. Looked up from germline, CDR1 is MRHNA and CDR2 is SNTAGT.

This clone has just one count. The CDR3, as DNA: TGCGCCAGCAGCCCCACCCGGACTAGCTGGGAGACCCAGTACTTC. Translation gives CASSPTRTSWETQYF. V usage is TRBV4-1 and J usage is TRBJ2-5; the match to TRBD2 covers 8 bases. Trimming cost V 4 bases and J 5 bases; bases outside gene matches: 9. The CDR3 loop spans 15 amino acids. Germline V gene lookup returns CDR1 MGHRA and CDR2 YSYEKL.

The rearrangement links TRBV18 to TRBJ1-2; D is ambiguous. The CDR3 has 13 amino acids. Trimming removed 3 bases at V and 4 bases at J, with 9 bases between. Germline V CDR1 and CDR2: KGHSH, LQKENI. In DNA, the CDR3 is TGTGCCAGCTCACCGGAGGGAACCTATGGCTACACCTTC. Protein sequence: CASSPEGTYGYTF.

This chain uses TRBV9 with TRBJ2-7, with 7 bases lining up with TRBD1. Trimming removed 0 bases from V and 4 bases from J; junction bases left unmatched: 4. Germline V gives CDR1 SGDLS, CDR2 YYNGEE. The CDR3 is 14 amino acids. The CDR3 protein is CASSVGSGGYEQYF. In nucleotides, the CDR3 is TGTGCCAGCAGCGTAGGGTCAGGGGGATACGAGCAGTACTTC.

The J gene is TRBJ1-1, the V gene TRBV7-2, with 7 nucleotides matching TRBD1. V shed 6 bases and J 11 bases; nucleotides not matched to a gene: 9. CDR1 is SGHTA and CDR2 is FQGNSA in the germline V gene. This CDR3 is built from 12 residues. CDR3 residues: CASSDQGVGAFF. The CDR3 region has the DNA TGTGCCAGCAGTGATCAGGGGGTCGGGGCTTTCTTT.

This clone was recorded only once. CDR3 coding DNA: TGTGCCAGCAGCCCAACTAGCGGGGGGTACGAGCAGTACTTC. Amino acid sequence: CASSPTSGGYEQYF. The rearrangement uses TRBV5-4 and TRBJ2-5, with 12 bases that match TRBD2. The closer fit of TRBJ2-7 to the DNA end suggests the J call may be wrong. Germline CDR1 SGHNT, CDR2 YYREEE (reference sequence). The CDR3 consists of 14 residues.

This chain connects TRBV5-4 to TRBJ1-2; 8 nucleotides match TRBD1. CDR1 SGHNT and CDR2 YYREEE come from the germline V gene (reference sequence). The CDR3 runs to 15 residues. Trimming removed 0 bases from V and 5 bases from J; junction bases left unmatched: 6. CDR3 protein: CASSLAGQGGYGYTF. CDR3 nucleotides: TGTGCCAGCAGCTTGGCCGGACAGGGCGGATATGGCTACACCTTC.

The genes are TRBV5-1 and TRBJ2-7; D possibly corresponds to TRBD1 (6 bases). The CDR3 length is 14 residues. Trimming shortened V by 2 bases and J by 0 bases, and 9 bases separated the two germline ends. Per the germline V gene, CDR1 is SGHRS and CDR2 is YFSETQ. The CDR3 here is CASSFRDNSYEQYF. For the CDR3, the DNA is TGCGCCAGCAGCTTCCGGGACAACTCCTACGAGCAGTACTTC.

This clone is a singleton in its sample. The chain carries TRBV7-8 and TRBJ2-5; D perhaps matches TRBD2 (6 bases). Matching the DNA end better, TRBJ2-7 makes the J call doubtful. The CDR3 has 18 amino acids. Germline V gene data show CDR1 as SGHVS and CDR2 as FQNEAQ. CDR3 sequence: CASSLARRGEAMVYEQYF. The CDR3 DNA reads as TGTGCCAGCAGCTTAGCGCGGCGGGGTGAAGCCATGGTATACGAGCAGTACTTC.

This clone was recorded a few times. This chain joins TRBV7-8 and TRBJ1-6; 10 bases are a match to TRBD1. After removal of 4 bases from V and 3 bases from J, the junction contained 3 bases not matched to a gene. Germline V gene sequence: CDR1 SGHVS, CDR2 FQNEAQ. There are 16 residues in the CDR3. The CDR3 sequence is CASSSWDRGYNSPLHF. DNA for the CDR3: TGTGCCAGCAGCTCATGGGACAGGGGCTATAATTCACCCCTCCACTTT.

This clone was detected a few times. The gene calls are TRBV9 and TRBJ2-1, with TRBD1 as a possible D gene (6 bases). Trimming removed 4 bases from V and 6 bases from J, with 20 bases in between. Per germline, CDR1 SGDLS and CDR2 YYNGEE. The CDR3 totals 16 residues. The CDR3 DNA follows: TGTGCCAGCAGCCTCCGGACTGCCCCAGGGGCCAATGAGCAGTTCTTC. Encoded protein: CASSLRTAPGANEQFF.

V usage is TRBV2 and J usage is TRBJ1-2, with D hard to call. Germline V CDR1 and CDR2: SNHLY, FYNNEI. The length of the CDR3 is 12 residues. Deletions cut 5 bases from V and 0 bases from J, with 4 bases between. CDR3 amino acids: CASSITNYGYTF. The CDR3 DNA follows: TGTGCCAGCAGTATAACTAACTATGGCTACACCTTC.

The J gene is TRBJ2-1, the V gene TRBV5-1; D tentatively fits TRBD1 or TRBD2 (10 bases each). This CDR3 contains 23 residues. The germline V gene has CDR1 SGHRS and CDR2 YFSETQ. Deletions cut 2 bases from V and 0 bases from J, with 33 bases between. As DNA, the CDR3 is TGCGCCAGCAGCTTTCGGGGACAGGGGATTACTAGCGGGGTCTCCAGCTCCTACAATGAGCAGTTCTTC. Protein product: CASSFRGQGITSGVSSSYNEQFF.

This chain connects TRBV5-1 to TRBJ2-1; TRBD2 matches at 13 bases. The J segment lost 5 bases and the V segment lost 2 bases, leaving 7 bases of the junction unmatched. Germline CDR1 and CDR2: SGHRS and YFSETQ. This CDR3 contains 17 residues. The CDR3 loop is CASSLLAGGPVNNEQFF. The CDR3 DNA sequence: TGCGCCAGCAGCTTACTAGCGGGGGGGCCCGTCAACAATGAGCAGTTCTTC.

In DNA, the CDR3 is TGTGCCAGCAGCGGGTTAGGGACTAGCGGGGTCCGCTACGAGCAGTACTTC. This codes for CASSGLGTSGVRYEQYF. The chain employs TRBV5-5 and TRBJ2-7; 13 bases align to TRBD2. Losses at the gene ends were 4 bases for V and 3 bases for J; bases not matched to a gene: 10. The CDR3 is 17 amino acids. CDR1 SGHKS and CDR2 YYEKEE come from the germline V gene (reference sequence).